Below are 5 T cell receptor beta chains sequenced from a single sample in a study of blood T cell repertoires in COVID-19. Profiling relied on immunoSEQ multiplex PCR, and the TCRdb table lists in-frame clones only, not all of them. The sample shows about 240,000 clones, approximately 86% of them seen only once. The sequenced sample consisted of PBMCs or T cells enriched from blood (not recorded which). The receptors here all came from a woman aged 35 to 49 with acute COVID-19.

The chain carries TRBV9 and TRBJ2-3; 10 positions agree with TRBD2. This CDR3 is built from 15 residues. Germline V gives CDR1 SGDLS, CDR2 YYNGEE. V shed 3 bases and J 6 bases; nucleotides not matched to a gene: 7. The CDR3 loop is CASSGEAGGTDTQYF. CDR3 in DNA: TGTGCCAGCAGCGGAGAAGCGGGAGGGACCGATACGCAGTATTTT.

This clone was counted between two and nine times. The chain recombines TRBV2 with TRBJ2-1, with TRBD2 as a possible D gene (6 bases). The V gene's germline CDR1 is SNHLY and CDR2 FYNNEI. V dropped 1 base and J dropped 5 bases, with 12 bases sitting between them. CDR3 size: 15 residues. The CDR3: CASSEGTGANNEQFF. CDR3 nucleotide sequence: TGTGCCAGCAGTGAAGGGACGGGAGCTAACAATGAGCAGTTCTTC.

The chain recombines TRBV7-9 with TRBJ1-1; perhaps TRBD1 as D (5 bases). V was clipped by 8 bases and J by 4 bases, with 14 bases between them. CDR3 size: 13 residues. CDR1 SEHNR and CDR2 FQNEAQ come from the germline V gene (reference sequence). This CDR3 reads CASRGGEGTEAFF. The CDR3 coding sequence is TGTGCCAGCCGTGGGGGGGAGGGCACTGAAGCTTTCTTT.

This clone appeared a single time. This chain joins TRBV5-6 and TRBJ2-3; 8 bases fit TRBD2. The V and J ends lost 2 bases and 3 bases, in that order; junction bases with no gene match: 5. Germline V lookup: CDR1 SGHDT, CDR2 YYEEEE. CDR3 size: 15 residues. The DNA of the CDR3 is TGTGCCAGCAGCTTCGGTACGGGAGGGACAGATACGCAGTATTTT. Its protein product is CASSFGTGGTDTQYF.

V and J are TRBV18 and TRBJ2-2; 7 bases map to TRBD1. With V trimmed by 5 bases and J by 5 bases, 11 bases remained unmatched. Looked up from germline, CDR1 is KGHSH and CDR2 is LQKENI. The CDR3 runs 16 residues. In DNA form, the CDR3 reads TGTGCCAGCTCAAGAACGACAGGGTCGGGGACCGGGGAGCTGTTTTTT. Residues: CASSRTTGSGTGELFF.